This T cell receptor (beta chain) was retrieved from a study of blood T cell repertoires in COVID-19. Overall study context: Donors in the United States, Italy and Spain gave samples during acute or convalescent COVID-19.

This clone came up a few times. How the authors handled the data: For nucleated cells, counts were estimated from reference gene primer amplification. Sequencing used immunoSEQ multiplex PCR; TCRdb keeps in-frame clones, though not all of them. V and J calls and clone size are given by that table; D and trimming were obtained from the DNA. This sample has a few hundred thousand clones, with 65% to 85% found just once. V lost 0 bases to trimming and J lost 5 bases, with 16 bases between them. Germline CDR1 and CDR2: MGHRA and YSYEKL. CDR3 length: 16 amino acids. The specimen was peripheral blood. The V gene is TRBV4-1, the J gene TRBJ2-5; possibly TRBD2 for D (6 bases). The receptor's source is a woman aged 40 to 50 who had recovered from COVID-19. The CDR3: CASSQDAGLSRETQYF. The CDR3 nucleotides are TGCGCCAGCAGCCAAGATGCGGGACTCTCTAGGGAGACCCAGTACTTC.